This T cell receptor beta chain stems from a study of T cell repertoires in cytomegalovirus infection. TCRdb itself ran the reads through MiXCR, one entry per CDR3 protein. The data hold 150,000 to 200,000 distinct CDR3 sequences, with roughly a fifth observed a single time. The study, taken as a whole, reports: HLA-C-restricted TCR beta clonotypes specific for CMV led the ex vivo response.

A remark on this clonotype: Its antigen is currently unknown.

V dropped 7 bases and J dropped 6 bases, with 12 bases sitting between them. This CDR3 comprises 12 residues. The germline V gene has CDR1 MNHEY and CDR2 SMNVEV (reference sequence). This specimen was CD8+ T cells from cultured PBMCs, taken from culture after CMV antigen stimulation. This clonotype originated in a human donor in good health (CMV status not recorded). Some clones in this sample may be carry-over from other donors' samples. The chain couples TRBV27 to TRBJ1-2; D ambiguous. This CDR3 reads CASISPGDGYTF. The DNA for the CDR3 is TGTGCCAGCATTAGCCCGGGAGATGGCTACACCTTC.